Listed here are 2 T cell receptor beta chains from one sample, sequenced in a study of cytomegalovirus exposure and HLA in healthy donors. The primer mix had 60 Vbeta and 13 Jbeta primers. TCRdb keeps only in-frame clones here, not all; method: immunoSEQ multiplex PCR. The sample holds approximately 140,000 clones. Sequenced: PBMCs. These receptors all stem from a man aged 35 to 55 in good health and CMV-seronegative.

The V call is TRBV7-3, the J call TRBJ1-2; TRBD1 agrees at 9 bases. The CDR3 is made up of 16 amino acids. Germline-derived CDR1 and CDR2 are SGHTA and FQGTGA. After removal of 6 bases from V and 3 bases from J, the junction contained 11 bases not matched to a gene. The CDR3 is CASREVQGARHYGYTF. CDR3 nucleotide sequence: TGTGCCAGCAGGGAAGTACAGGGGGCGCGGCACTATGGCTACACCTTC.

The chain links TRBV14 to TRBJ1-2; 8 bases match TRBD1. The CDR3 spans 16 residues. V lost 4 bases to trimming and J lost 1 base; unmatched junction nucleotides: 8. Germline V CDR1 and CDR2: SGHDN, FVKESK. CDR3: CASSPQGAPRNYGYTF. The CDR3 DNA sequence: TGTGCCAGCAGCCCCCAGGGGGCCCCCCGTAACTATGGCTACACCTTC.